A selection of T cell receptor beta chains follows, all from one sample in a study of T cell responses to AZD1222 COVID-19 vaccine. The assay was immunoSEQ multiplex PCR, and TCRdb's table has in-frame clones only and misses some. Among about 110,000 clones listed, roughly nine tenths were seen once. The sample was peripheral blood, taken 28 days after the second AZD1222 dose. These receptors all stem from an adult who received the AZD1222 COVID-19 vaccine. The CDR3 runs from the conserved cysteine through the conserved F or W. A D gene is named only where the DNA matches it firmly. A row's size may be missing; if present it is once, few, many or a size class.

V: TRBV2; D: NA; size: NA; J: TRBJ1-2; DNA: TGTGCCAGCAGTGAAGAGCGGCCCGGGGGAGAGGGCTACACCTTC; CDR3: CASSEERPGGEGYTF
V: TRBV4-2; D: NA; size: NA; J: TRBJ1-3; DNA: TGTGCCAGCAGCCAAGAAGGGGTCTCTGGAAACACCATATATTTT; CDR3: CASSQEGVSGNTIYF
V: TRBV19; D: TRBD2; size: NA; J: TRBJ2-1; DNA: TGTGCCAGTAGAAATGACCAGGGGCTAGCGGGATTTAATCATGAGCAGTTCTTC; CDR3: CASRNDQGLAGFNHEQFF
V: TRBV27; D: NA; size: NA; J: TRBJ1-3; DNA: TGTGCCAGCAGTTTATCTGGGTTCGGAGGAAACACCATATATTTT; CDR3: CASSLSGFGGNTIYF
V: TRBV6-5; D: NA; size: NA; J: TRBJ1-1; DNA: TGTGCCGGGGGGCTCACGGGGGTTAACACTGAAGCTTTCTTT; CDR3: CAGGLTGVNTEAFF
V: TRBV3-1/TRBV3-2; D: TRBD1; size: NA; J: TRBJ1-2; DNA: TGTGCCAGCAGCCATGGACAGGGGAATGGCTACACCTTC; CDR3: CASSHGQGNGYTF
V: TRBV6-5; D: NA; size: NA; J: TRBJ1-1; DNA: TGTGCCAGCAGCTCCGGACGAAACACTGAAGCTTTCTTT; CDR3: CASSSGRNTEAFF
V: TRBV5-4; D: NA; size: NA; J: TRBJ1-1; DNA: TGTGCCAGCAGCTTGGGACAGGCCTATGAAGCTTTCTTT; CDR3: CASSLGQAYEAFF
V: TRBV6-5; D: NA; size: NA; J: TRBJ2-1; DNA: TGTGCCAGCAGTTACTCGGCCGGGTACAATGAGCAGTTCTTC; CDR3: CASSYSAGYNEQFF
V: TRBV6-4; D: NA; size: NA; J: TRBJ2-1; DNA: TGTGCCAGCAGTGGACACCTGTTCGCCTACAATGAGCAGTTCTTC; CDR3: CASSGHLFAYNEQFF
V: TRBV7-8; D: TRBD2; size: NA; J: TRBJ2-2; DNA: TGTGCCAGCAGCCCCCCTGGGGGGGAGAACACCGGGGAGCTGTTTTTT; CDR3: CASSPPGGENTGELFF
V: TRBV12-3/TRBV12-4; D: NA; size: once; J: TRBJ1-2; DNA: TGTGCCAGCAGTCTAGGGTTGGATGGCTACACCTTC; CDR3: CASSLGLDGYTF
V: TRBV9; D: NA; size: NA; J: TRBJ2-1; DNA: TGTGCCAGCAGCGTAGAAATAGCGGAGTACAATGAGCAGTTCTTC; CDR3: CASSVEIAEYNEQFF
V: TRBV15; D: NA; size: NA; J: TRBJ1-2; DNA: TGTGCCACCAGCAGAGATTATCTTGACGGGCAGCGCTATGGCTACACCTTC; CDR3: CATSRDYLDGQRYGYTF
V: TRBV2; D: NA; size: NA; J: TRBJ1-1; DNA: TGTGCCAGCAGCCAGAATGGTTCTCCTACGGATGAAGCTTTCTTT; CDR3: CASSQNGSPTDEAFF
V: TRBV11-2; D: TRBD1; size: once; J: TRBJ2-7; DNA: TGTGCCAGCAGCCGGACAGGGGGAGGCCACGAGCAGTACTTC; CDR3: CASSRTGGGHEQYF
V: TRBV6-5; D: TRBD1; size: NA; J: TRBJ1-1; DNA: TGTGCCAGCATCCGGGACAGGGCGGCCGCTGAAGCTTTCTTT; CDR3: CASIRDRAAAEAFF
V: TRBV19; D: NA; size: once; J: TRBJ1-4; DNA: TGTGCCAGTACCGAGGGGTGGGGTGAAAAACTGTTTTTT; CDR3: CASTEGWGEKLFF
V: TRBV11-2; D: TRBD2; size: NA; J: TRBJ2-1; DNA: TGTGCCAGCAGCTTAGCGGGACTAGCGGGAGGGATCAATGAGCAGTTCTTC; CDR3: CASSLAGLAGGINEQFF
V: TRBV6-2/TRBV6-3; D: NA; size: NA; J: TRBJ1-2; DNA: TGTGCCAGCAGCCTACCCGCTGGGAGAAGAGTAAACTATGGCTACACCTTC; CDR3: CASSLPAGRRVNYGYTF
V: TRBV28; D: TRBD1; size: NA; J: TRBJ2-3; DNA: TGTGCCAGCAGTTTGCAGGGGGCTACGCAGTATTTT; CDR3: CASSLQGATQYF
V: TRBV5-1; D: TRBD1; size: once; J: TRBJ1-1; DNA: TGCGCCAGCAGCCCCGTTGGACAGGGAGACACTGAAGCTTTCTTT; CDR3: CASSPVGQGDTEAFF
V: TRBV15; D: TRBD1; size: NA; J: TRBJ1-6; DNA: TGTGCCACCAGCAGCGAAAAAGACAGGGGCAATTCACCCCTCCACTTT; CDR3: CATSSEKDRGNSPLHF
V: TRBV28; D: TRBD2; size: once; J: TRBJ2-1; DNA: TGTGCCAGCAGTCAGAGCGGGAGACGCAATGAGCAGTTCTTC; CDR3: CASSQSGRRNEQFF
V: TRBV2; D: NA; size: NA; J: TRBJ2-1; DNA: TGTGCCAGCAGGGAGAGGGAGAAAGAGCAGTTCTTC; CDR3: CASREREKEQFF
V: TRBV3-1/TRBV3-2; D: TRBD1; size: once; J: TRBJ1-3; DNA: TGTGCCAGCAGCCAAGACCACGGACAGGGGATTTTTAACACCATATATTTT; CDR3: CASSQDHGQGIFNTIYF
V: TRBV28; D: NA; size: NA; J: TRBJ2-7; DNA: TGTGCCAGCAGTTTGGTTCAAGGGACGGTTACCTACGAGCAGTACTTC; CDR3: CASSLVQGTVTYEQYF
V: TRBV28; D: TRBD2; size: NA; J: TRBJ2-1; DNA: TGTGCCAGCAATAAGCGGGAGGCTTACAATGAGCAGTTCTTC; CDR3: CASNKREAYNEQFF
V: TRBV18; D: NA; size: NA; J: TRBJ2-1; DNA: TGTGCCAGCTCACCACTGCCACAAACCAACTCCTACAATGAGCAGTTCTTC; CDR3: CASSPLPQTNSYNEQFF
V: TRBV6-2/TRBV6-3; D: NA; size: NA; J: TRBJ1-1; DNA: TGTGCCAGCAGTTACCCCGACCCCGGGACTTTGAACACTGAAGCTTTCTTT; CDR3: CASSYPDPGTLNTEAFF
V: TRBV15; D: TRBD1; size: once; J: TRBJ1-2; DNA: TGTGCCACCAGCAGAGATATAACCGGGACAGAGTATGGCTACACCTTC; CDR3: CATSRDITGTEYGYTF
V: TRBV6-5; D: NA; size: NA; J: TRBJ1-1; DNA: TGTGCCAACGGGGAAGGGGTAACTGAAGCTTTCTTT; CDR3: CANGEGVTEAFF
V: TRBV7-8; D: NA; size: NA; J: TRBJ1-2; DNA: TGTGCCAGCAGCCCGGACCGAAACTATGGCTACACCTTC; CDR3: CASSPDRNYGYTF
V: TRBV6-5; D: TRBD1; size: NA; J: TRBJ1-5; DNA: TGTGCCAGCAGTTCCAGGGGGCGCAATCAGCCCCAGCATTTT; CDR3: CASSSRGRNQPQHF
V: TRBV4-3; D: TRBD1; size: NA; J: TRBJ2-1; DNA: TGCGCCAGCAGCCAACAAATTGGGACAGGGGTCTACAATGAGCAGTTCTTC; CDR3: CASSQQIGTGVYNEQFF
V: TRBV9; D: NA; size: NA; J: TRBJ1-3; DNA: TGTGCCAGCAGCGGAAAACAGGGAGTCGGAAACACCATATATTTT; CDR3: CASSGKQGVGNTIYF
V: TRBV30; D: NA; size: NA; J: TRBJ1-6; DNA: TGTGCCTGGAGTGGAGGGTTAGATTCACCCCTCCACTTT; CDR3: CAWSGGLDSPLHF
V: TRBV7-2; D: TRBD1; size: NA; J: TRBJ2-3; DNA: TGTGCCAGCAGCTTGCGGGGACAGGGTCCCTCAGATACGCAGTATTTT; CDR3: CASSLRGQGPSDTQYF
V: TRBV30; D: NA; size: NA; J: TRBJ1-6; DNA: TGTGCCTGGAGTGCGAGGCAGGGCAGAAATTCACCCCTCCACTTT; CDR3: CAWSARQGRNSPLHF
V: TRBV5-5; D: NA; size: NA; J: TRBJ1-6; DNA: TGTGCCAGCAGCTTGGCCTCGGGTCAGGTTTATTCACCCCTCCACTTT; CDR3: CASSLASGQVYSPLHF
V: TRBV5-1; D: TRBD1; size: NA; J: TRBJ2-7; DNA: TGCGCCAGCAGCTTGGAGGGACAGGAGCAGTACTTC; CDR3: CASSLEGQEQYF
V: TRBV12-3/TRBV12-4; D: NA; size: NA; J: TRBJ1-2; DNA: TGTGCCAGCAGTAAGACGGAGGTTAGTGGCTACACCTTC; CDR3: CASSKTEVSGYTF